This is a list of T cell receptor beta chains from one sample in a study of T cell changes during pregnancy in multiple sclerosis. Sequencing used immunoSEQ multiplex PCR; TCRdb keeps in-frame clones, though not all of them. The sample consists of approximately 100,000 clones, just under 95% of them appearing once. The specimen was peripheral blood, collected after pregnancy. The receptors here all came from a female donor with multiple sclerosis, enrolled in a pregnancy study. CDR3s leave out the opening cysteine and the closing phenylalanine or tryptophan.

CDR3 length: 12; V gene: TRBV11-3; CDR3 protein: ASSLSSSTDTQY
CDR3 length: 12; V gene: TRBV5-6; CDR3 protein: ASSRSGTNYEQY
CDR3 length: 12; V gene: TRBV4-1; CDR3 protein: ASSQDRGYYGYT
CDR3 length: 13; V gene: TRBV27; CDR3 protein: ASSLGGRGSDEQF
CDR3 length: 10; V gene: TRBV7-9; CDR3 protein: ASSIGGAEAF
CDR3 length: 11; V gene: TRBV7-2; CDR3 protein: ASRRAGGTEQY
CDR3 length: 12; V gene: TRBV2; CDR3 protein: ASSYRGRSTEAF
CDR3 length: 9; V gene: TRBV30; CDR3 protein: ACQTVSGYT
CDR3 length: 12; V gene: TRBV19; CDR3 protein: ASSLSMGGDTQY
CDR3 length: 12; V gene: TRBV6-6; CDR3 protein: ASSSYGTLNEQF
CDR3 length: 13; V gene: TRBV9; CDR3 protein: ASSAGLGGGSPLH
CDR3 length: 10; V gene: TRBV30; CDR3 protein: AWSAGDYGYT
CDR3 length: 12; V gene: TRBV27; CDR3 protein: ASSPQTVSYEQY
CDR3 length: 11; V gene: TRBV30; CDR3 protein: AWRREGGNEQF
CDR3 length: 13; V gene: TRBV19; CDR3 protein: ASSIGTAFSYEQY
CDR3 length: 11; V gene: TRBV10-1; CDR3 protein: ASSDPSNEKLF
CDR3 length: 13; V gene: TRBV27; CDR3 protein: ASSLAGYSNQPQH
CDR3 length: 12; V gene: TRBV7-2; CDR3 protein: ASSSRAAITEAF
CDR3 length: 12; V gene: TRBV29-1; CDR3 protein: SALGQGYYNEQF
CDR3 length: 9; V gene: TRBV30; CDR3 protein: AAGAFHEQY
CDR3 length: 13; V gene: TRBV2; CDR3 protein: ASSVRTGGYNEQF
CDR3 length: 13; V gene: TRBV29-1; CDR3 protein: SVVGGNGVQETQY
CDR3 length: 13; V gene: TRBV28; CDR3 protein: ASSPSDRPNYGYT
CDR3 length: 12; V gene: TRBV9; CDR3 protein: ASSPSTGNYGYT
CDR3 length: 12; V gene: TRBV2; CDR3 protein: ATGGAGENTEAF
CDR3 length: 11; V gene: TRBV5-1; CDR3 protein: ASSLAADTEAF
CDR3 length: 13; V gene: TRBV6-5; CDR3 protein: ASSSGQGNISPYT